A single sample gave rise to the 5 T cell receptor beta chains below, sequenced in a study of blood T cell repertoires in COVID-19. Assay: immunoSEQ multiplex PCR; the TCRdb copy retains only in-frame clones and omits some. In the table there are about 220,000 clones, under 90% of which are singletons. Sequencing used peripheral blood. Source of these receptors: an elderly woman with acute or convalescent COVID-19.

This clone showed up just a few times. The chain combines TRBV2 with TRBJ1-1; D is unclear. There are 16 residues in the CDR3. V lost 6 bases and J 1 base, leaving 18 bases between the germline ends. Germline values: CDR1 SNHLY, CDR2 FYNNEI. CDR3 loop: CASRGGQVVGNTEAFF. The CDR3 DNA follows: TGTGCCAGCAGAGGAGGGCAGGTCGTGGGGAACACTGAAGCTTTCTTT.

V and J are TRBV5-1 and TRBJ1-2; D unresolved. The V end was cut by 3 bases, the J end by 4 bases, with 10 bases between. In germline, CDR1 is SGHRS, CDR2 YFSETQ. The CDR3 is made up of 13 amino acids. Written as DNA, the CDR3 is TGCGCCAGCAGCTGGGAGATTACCTATGGCTACACCTTC. Translating it yields CASSWEITYGYTF.

In its sample, this clone was seen once. This chain joins TRBV3-1 (or the pseudogene TRBV3-2) and TRBJ2-7; 10 bases line up with TRBD2. Germline loops: CDR1 LGHDT, CDR2 YNNKEL (reference sequence). The CDR3 contains 16 residues. V shed 1 base and J 2 bases; nucleotides not matched to a gene: 5. CDR3 nucleotides: TGTGCCAGCAGCCAAGGGCTAGCGGGGGCCACCTACGAGCAGTACTTC. It specifies CASSQGLAGATYEQYF.

The gene calls are TRBV28 and TRBJ1-1; a weak D match, TRBD1 (5 bases). V was cut by 6 bases and J by 1 base, with 9 bases left in between. Germline loops: CDR1 MDHEN, CDR2 SYDVKM. The CDR3 extends over 13 amino acids. The CDR3 loop is CASRLRENTEAFF. The CDR3 nucleotides read TGTGCCAGCAGGCTCAGGGAGAACACTGAAGCTTTCTTT.

The rearrangement links TRBV6-5 to TRBJ1-2; the D gene is possibly TRBD1 (5 bases). Trimming pared 6 bases from V and 5 bases from J, leaving 16 bases between. The CDR3 runs to 14 residues. Germline V gene data show CDR1 as MNHEY and CDR2 as SVGAGI. CDR3 residues: CASSAQGGAYGYTF. CDR3 bases: TGTGCCAGCAGCGCACAAGGTGGGGCTTATGGCTACACCTTC.